The 20 T cell receptor beta chains presented below share a single source sample, sequenced in a study of T cells after somatic rescue of genetic block. Data came from immunoSEQ multiplex PCR; TCRdb stores just in-frame clones and leaves some out. This sample has roughly 13,000 clones, with about 69% found just once. Sequences were obtained from peripheral blood mononuclear cells (PBMCs). These TCRs come from a boy between 10 and 17 years old.

This chain connects TRBV6-5 to TRBJ2-1, with TRBD1 matching over 9 bases. Germline CDR1 reads MNHEY; CDR2 reads SVGAGI. The CDR3 length is 16 residues. Trimming at V came to 4 bases and at J to 4 bases, leaving 8 bases not matched to a gene. CDR3 protein: CASSLSTGTGYNEQFF. CDR3 DNA: TGTGCCAGCAGTTTATCTACCGGGACAGGGTACAATGAGCAGTTCTTC.

Concerning this clone itself: One end of the junction does not line up with germline, which may come from a read error. The chain couples TRBV18 to TRBJ1-2, with D perhaps matching TRBD1 (6 bases). In germline, CDR1 is KGHSH, CDR2 LQKENI. This CDR3 region has 14 residues. CDR3 DNA: TGTGCCAGCTCACCACCGAGGGCAGGGGCTCCATTCTTCTTC. Residues: CASSPPRAGAPFFF.

This chain joins TRBV11-1 and TRBJ1-3, with a tentative D call TRBD1 (5 bases). This CDR3 region has 16 residues. Germline CDR1 is SGHAT and CDR2 is FQDESV (reference sequence). The V and J ends lost 2 bases and 2 bases respectively, with 13 bases between them. CDR3 bases: TGTGCCAGCAGCTTAAGCGCAGGGCCGACTGGAAACACCATATATTTT. It encodes CASSLSAGPTGNTIYF.

This clone was seen only a few times. The chain joins TRBV7-3 to TRBJ2-1; 11 bases are shared with TRBD2. Germline assignment: CDR1 SGHTA and CDR2 FQGTGA. This CDR3 has 17 residues. V shed 5 bases, J shed 4 bases, and the junction held 10 bases outside the gene matches. The CDR3 region is CASSPLLAGAGYNEQFF. CDR3 nucleotide sequence: TGTGCCAGCAGCCCCTTACTAGCGGGGGCTGGGTACAATGAGCAGTTCTTC. The whole variable domain, filled in from reference TRBV7-3 and TRBJ2-1, reads GAGVSQTPSNKVTEKGKYVELRCDPISGHTALYWYRQSLGQGPEFLIYFQGTGAADDSGLPNDRFFAVRPEGSVSTLKIQRTERGDSAVYLCASSPLLAGAGYNEQFFGPGTRLTVL.

In this sample, this clone turned up once. The rearrangement links TRBV9 to TRBJ1-4, with D possibly being TRBD1 (5 bases). CDR1 is SGDLS and CDR2 is YYNGEE in the germline V gene. V was pared by 0 bases and J by 5 bases, with 14 bases between. The CDR3 covers 16 residues. CDR3 sequence reads: CASSVAPGLVNEKLFF. The CDR3 nucleotides read TGTGCCAGCAGCGTAGCTCCGGGGCTAGTAAATGAAAAACTGTTTTTT. Supplemented by reference TRBV9 and TRBJ1-4, the full variable domain reads DSGVTQTPKHLITATGQRVTLRCSPRSGDLSVYWYQQSLDQGLQFLIQYYNGEERAKGNILERFSAQQFPDLHSELNLSSLELGDSALYFCASSVAPGLVNEKLFFGSGTQLSVL.

V is TRBV6-6 and J is TRBJ2-3; no definite D call. Deletions cut 5 bases from V and 10 bases from J, with 10 bases between. Germline CDR1 and CDR2: MNHNY and SVGAGI (reference sequence). There are 11 residues in the CDR3. The CDR3 region is CASSNHKAQYF. DNA of the CDR3: TGTGCCAGCAGTAACCACAAGGCGCAGTATTTT.

A few counts support this clone. The chain recombines TRBV29-1 with TRBJ2-6, with D unclear. Trimming took 1 base from V and 1 from J, leaving 2 bases between them. From germline, CDR1 is SQVTM and CDR2 ANQGSEA. The CDR3 is 13 amino acids. The CDR3 nucleotides are TGCAGCGTTGAAGGGTCTGGGGCCAACGTCCTGACTTTC. It codes for CSVEGSGANVLTF.

The rearrangement uses TRBV5-5 and TRBJ1-4; D uncertain. V shed 4 bases and J shed 0 bases, with 13 bases lying between them. Germline values: CDR1 SGHKS, CDR2 YYEKEE (reference sequence). CDR3 length: 16 residues. CDR3 loop: CASSNWGGTTNEKLFF. The DNA of the CDR3 is TGTGCCAGCAGCAATTGGGGAGGGACAACTAATGAAAAACTGTTTTTT.

The V gene is TRBV30, the J gene TRBJ1-2, with 8 bases fitting TRBD1. The junction had 9 bases not matched to a gene; V was cut back by 4 bases and J by 5 bases. The CDR3 contains 14 residues. The germline V gene encodes CDR1 GTSNPN and CDR2 SVGIG (reference sequence). CDR3 sequence: CAWKRQGREYGYTF. CDR3 coding DNA: TGTGCCTGGAAGAGACAGGGGCGGGAGTATGGCTACACCTTC.

V and J are TRBV6-6 and TRBJ2-4; D may be TRBD1 (5 bases). Per germline, CDR1 MNHNY and CDR2 SVGAGI (reference sequence). V was pared by 5 bases and J by 0 bases, with 14 bases between. The CDR3 covers 16 residues. CDR3 DNA: TGTGCCAGCAGTGCCTTCCAGGGCTTAGCCAAAAACATTCAGTACTTC. The encoded protein is CASSAFQGLAKNIQYF.

V usage is TRBV28 and J usage is TRBJ2-3; 8 bases agree with TRBD2. J was trimmed by 3 bases and V by 5 bases; bases with no gene match: 16. This CDR3 is 18 amino acids long. The germline CDR1 and CDR2 sequences are MDHEN and SYDVKM. The CDR3 reads CASSLGPSGPPRTDTQYF. Written as DNA, the CDR3 is TGTGCCAGCAGTCTCGGACCTAGCGGGCCCCCCAGGACAGATACGCAGTATTTT.

CDR3 region: CASSFPWGPQETQYF. The CDR3 DNA is TGTGCCAGCAGTTTCCCCTGGGGGCCCCAAGAGACCCAGTACTTC. V is TRBV28 and J is TRBJ2-5; TRBD1 is a possible D gene (6 bases). The CDR3 runs to 15 residues. Trimming pared 3 bases from V and 1 base from J, leaving 12 bases between. Germline CDR1 MDHEN, CDR2 SYDVKM.

The genes are TRBV5-1 and TRBJ2-7; 8 bases are a match to TRBD1. CDR3 length: 14 residues. Germline values: CDR1 SGHRS, CDR2 YFSETQ. With V trimmed by 0 bases and J by 7 bases, 6 bases remained unmatched. As DNA, the CDR3 is TGCGCCAGCAGCTTGGCCCAGGGGGCGGGGGAGCAGTACTTC. Protein product: CASSLAQGAGEQYF. The full variable domain, rest sourced from reference TRBV5-1 and TRBJ2-7, is KAGVTQTPRYLIKTRGQQVTLSCSPISGHRSVSWYQQTPGQGLQFLFEYFSETQRNKGNFPGRFSGRQFSNSRSEMNVSTLELGDSALYLCASSLAQGAGEQYFGPGTRLTVT.

V gene TRBV30 combines with J gene TRBJ1-5, with D unresolved. Per the germline V gene, CDR1 is GTSNPN and CDR2 is SVGIG (reference sequence). This CDR3 comprises 15 residues. V lost 0 bases, J lost 1 base, and 10 bases lay in between. The CDR3 coding sequence is TGTGCCTGGAGTGTACTTGTGGGCAGCAATCAGCCCCAGCATTTT. This gives the protein CAWSVLVGSNQPQHF.

The V gene is TRBV18, the J gene TRBJ2-1; D unclear. Deletions cut 5 bases from V and 8 bases from J, with 13 bases between. CDR1 and CDR2 (germline): KGHSH, LQKENI. The CDR3 has 13 residues. DNA for the CDR3: TGTGCCAGCTCATTTCAAAGGGTGGATGAGCAGTTCTTC. Translation gives CASSFQRVDEQFF.

J is TRBJ2-3 and V is TRBV5-4; no clear D gene. This CDR3 has 14 residues. Trimming pared 3 bases from V and 0 bases from J, leaving 8 bases between. Germline V lookup: CDR1 SGHNT, CDR2 YYREEE (reference sequence). CDR3: CASSSQASTDTQYF. The DNA for the CDR3 is TGTGCCAGCAGCTCCCAGGCTAGCACAGATACGCAGTATTTT.

The chain couples TRBV6-1 to TRBJ2-1; no clear D. The CDR3 loop spans 14 amino acids. V dropped 6 bases and J dropped 4 bases, with 13 bases sitting between them. Germline V lookup: CDR1 MNHNS, CDR2 SASEGT. The CDR3 loop is CASRLPTYYNEQFF. CDR3 in DNA: TGTGCCAGCAGACTCCCAACTTATTACAATGAGCAGTTCTTC.

The rearrangement joins TRBV6-6 to TRBJ1-1; D remains ambiguous. The CDR3 contains 16 residues. Germline assignment: CDR1 MNHNY and CDR2 SVGAGI (reference sequence). Deletions cut 4 bases from V and 1 base from J, with 16 bases between. Here the CDR3 reads CASSSSLGRRNTEAFF. The CDR3 bases are TGTGCCAGCAGTTCCTCCTTGGGCCGCCGGAACACTGAAGCTTTCTTT.

The chain is built from TRBV11-2 and TRBJ1-6; TRBD1 might be the D (6 bases). The germline CDR1 and CDR2 sequences are SGHAT and FQNNGV. V was clipped by 6 bases and J by 5 bases, with 14 bases between them. This CDR3 has 15 amino acids. The CDR3 nucleotides read TGTGCCAGCAGTTCGTACAGGGTCCATAATTCACCCCTCCACTTT. Protein product: CASSSYRVHNSPLHF.

CDR3 region: CASSLLQGGSSADTQYF. The CDR3 region has the DNA TGTGCCAGCAGCTTGCTTCAGGGGGGAAGTTCCGCAGATACGCAGTATTTT. This chain links TRBV5-6 with TRBJ2-3, with a weak D call TRBD1 (7 bases). This CDR3 has 17 amino acids. Deletions cut 1 base from V and 4 bases from J, with 19 bases between. Germline V gene lookup returns CDR1 SGHDT and CDR2 YYEEEE. Full variable domain (missing parts from reference TRBV5-6 and TRBJ2-3): DAGVTQSPTHLIKTRGQQVTLRCSPKSGHDTVSWYQQALGQGPQFIFQYYEEEERQRGNFPDRFSGHQFPNYSSELNVNALLLGDSALYLCASSLLQGGSSADTQYFGPGTRLTVL.